Presented here are 15 T cell receptor beta chains from one specimen sequenced in a study of CD8 T cell repertoires and HIV-1 epitope variants. These receptors lack a known antigen. The protocol was immunoSEQ multiplex PCR, while the TCRdb copy is restricted to in-frame clones and leaves out a portion. The sample includes some 4,700 clones, roughly three fifths of them seen just once. Sequenced: cultured CD8+ T cells derived from PBMCs. These receptor sequences come from a male donor with HIV.

V is TRBV7-2 and J is TRBJ1-5; D gene unclear. Trimming pared 2 bases from V and 4 bases from J, leaving 6 bases between. CDR1 SGHTA and CDR2 FQGNSA come from the germline V gene. The CDR3 has 13 residues. CDR3 amino acids: CASSLRPNQPQHF. Written as DNA, the CDR3 is TGTGCCAGCAGCTTACGGCCTAATCAGCCCCAGCATTTT.

As DNA, the CDR3 is TGTGCCAGCAGTTTATTTACGGGAACCTCACCCCTCCACTTT. It encodes CASSLFTGTSPLHF. The V and J genes are TRBV28 and TRBJ1-6; D not resolved. Germline V CDR1 and CDR2: MDHEN, SYDVKM. Trimming stripped 1 base from V and 10 bases from J, with 11 bases between. CDR3 length: 14 amino acids.

The chain links TRBV28 to TRBJ1-1, with a weak D call TRBD1 (5 bases). The CDR3 consists of 12 residues. The V and J ends lost 4 bases and 8 bases respectively, with 11 bases between them. Germline V CDR1 and CDR2: MDHEN, SYDVKM. The CDR3 reads CASSYGAQEAFF. The DNA of the CDR3 is TGTGCCAGCAGTTACGGGGCCCAGGAAGCTTTCTTT.

The chain recombines TRBV5-1 with TRBJ2-7, with no clear D. This CDR3 region has 11 residues. Per the germline V gene, CDR1 is SGHRS and CDR2 is YFSETQ. V dropped 0 bases and J dropped 4 bases, with 2 bases sitting between them. CDR3 DNA sequence: TGCGCCAGCAGCTTGGGGTACGAGCAGTACTTC. Its translation: CASSLGYEQYF.

This sequence joins TRBV28 and TRBJ1-1, with TRBD1 identical over 10 bases. Germline V gene sequence: CDR1 MDHEN, CDR2 SYDVKM. The ends lost 5 bases at V and 3 bases at J; junction bases unmatched: 6. The CDR3 contains 15 residues. The CDR3 DNA is TGTGCCAGCAGTCCGATAGGACAGGGGGACACTGAAGCTTTCTTT. Its translation is CASSPIGQGDTEAFF.

The chain employs TRBV5-6 and TRBJ1-1; D is unclear. This CDR3 contains 14 residues. Germline lookup yields CDR1 SGHDT and CDR2 YYEEEE. The V gene lost 2 bases and the J gene lost 2 bases, with 10 bases spanning the gap. CDR3 DNA: TGTGCCAGCAGCTTTAGAGGGCTAAACACTGAAGCTTTCTTT. This gives the protein CASSFRGLNTEAFF.

The chain has TRBV19 and TRBJ2-1; 8 bases agree with TRBD1. Germline CDR1 is LNHDA and CDR2 is SQIVND (reference sequence). The J segment lost 10 bases and the V segment lost 1 base, leaving 9 bases of the junction unmatched. CDR3 length equals 15 residues. The DNA for the CDR3 is TGTGCCAGTAGTATAGGTAGACAGGGGCTAAGAGAGCAGTTCTTC. As protein: CASSIGRQGLREQFF.

V and J are TRBV27 and TRBJ2-2; possibly TRBD2 for D (6 bases). Trimming cost V 7 bases and J 3 bases, with 9 bases left between them. This CDR3 has 13 amino acids. Germline CDR1 reads MNHEY; CDR2 reads SMNVEV (reference sequence). The CDR3 coding sequence is TGTGCCAGCAATCCGGGAGACACCGGGGAGCTGTTTTTT. Its protein is CASNPGDTGELFF.

The rearrangement links TRBV11-3 to TRBJ2-5, with TRBD2 matching over 7 bases. The CDR3 is 18 amino acids. The ends lost 1 base at V and 2 bases at J; junction bases unmatched: 13. Germline-derived CDR1 and CDR2 are SGHNT and YENEEA. CDR3 nucleotide sequence: TGTGCCAGCAGCTTAGGCGCCCGGGAAGCGGGGACTCAAGAGACCCAGTACTTC. Protein sequence: CASSLGAREAGTQETQYF.

The chain has TRBV28 and TRBJ1-2; tentative D call: TRBD1 (6 bases). V was trimmed by 5 bases and J by 2 bases, leaving 18 bases between them. Per the germline V gene, CDR1 is MDHEN and CDR2 is SYDVKM. The CDR3 sequence is 16 residues long. CDR3 in amino acids: CASSPGGTMANYGYTF. CDR3 DNA: TGTGCCAGCAGTCCAGGCGGGACAATGGCAAACTATGGCTACACCTTC.

This clone is labeled as large. The rearrangement uses TRBV6-1 and TRBJ1-2, with unresolved D. Trimming cost V 2 bases and J 3 bases, with 16 bases left between them. The CDR3 extends over 16 amino acids. Germline lookup yields CDR1 MNHNS and CDR2 SASEGT. The CDR3 spells CASSELPQDLDYGYTF. The CDR3 DNA reads TGTGCCAGCAGTGAACTTCCACAAGACCTAGACTATGGCTACACCTTC.

This clone qualifies as medium-sized. The chain has TRBV19 and TRBJ2-1; 14 nucleotides line up with TRBD2. The germline gives CDR1 LNHDA, CDR2 SQIVND (reference sequence). V lost 2 bases, J lost 8 bases, and 14 bases stayed unmatched. CDR3 length: 19 residues. The CDR3 DNA is TGTGCCAGTAGTATACAGCCGGGACTAGCGGGAGATTTCTTAGATGAGCAGTTCTTC. This codes for CASSIQPGLAGDFLDEQFF.

The gene calls are TRBV6-4 and TRBJ2-3; D ambiguous. The germline CDR1 and CDR2 sequences are MRHNA and SNTAGT. The CDR3 loop spans 14 amino acids. V dropped 5 bases and J dropped 4 bases, with 13 bases sitting between them. The CDR3 sequence is CASSKGGTADTQYF. In nucleotides, the CDR3 is TGTGCCAGCAGTAAGGGCGGTACCGCAGATACGCAGTATTTT.

The genes are TRBV5-1 and TRBJ2-1; the D gene could be TRBD1 or TRBD2 (5 bases each). The V gene's germline CDR1 is SGHRS and CDR2 YFSETQ. The CDR3 totals 15 residues. V was pared by 2 bases and J by 5 bases, with 14 bases between. This chain's CDR3 is CASSLRPGTNNEQFF. The CDR3 DNA is TGCGCCAGCAGCTTACGGCCGGGGACGAACAATGAGCAGTTCTTC.

The CDR3 coding sequence is TGTGCCAGCAGCTTAGCGCACGGGAGCGGGAATGAGCAGTTCTTC. This encodes CASSLAHGSGNEQFF. This chain uses TRBV7-6 with TRBJ2-1, with D tentatively TRBD2 (6 bases). In germline, CDR1 is SGHVS, CDR2 FNYEAQ. The V end lost 0 bases, the J end lost 7 bases, and 13 bases lay between the germline ends. The CDR3 loop spans 15 amino acids.